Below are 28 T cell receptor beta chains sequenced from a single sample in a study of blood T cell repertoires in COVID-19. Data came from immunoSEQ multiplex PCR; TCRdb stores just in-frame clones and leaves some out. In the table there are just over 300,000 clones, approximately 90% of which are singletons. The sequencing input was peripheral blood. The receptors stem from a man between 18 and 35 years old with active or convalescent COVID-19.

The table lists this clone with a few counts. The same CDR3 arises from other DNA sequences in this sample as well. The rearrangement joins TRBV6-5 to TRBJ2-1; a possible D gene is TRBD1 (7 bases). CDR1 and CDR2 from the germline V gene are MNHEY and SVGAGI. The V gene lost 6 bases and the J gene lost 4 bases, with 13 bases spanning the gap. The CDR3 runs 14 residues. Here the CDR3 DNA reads TGTGCCAGCAGCCCCCAGGGGGGTTACAATGAGCAGTTCTTC. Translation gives CASSPQGGYNEQFF.

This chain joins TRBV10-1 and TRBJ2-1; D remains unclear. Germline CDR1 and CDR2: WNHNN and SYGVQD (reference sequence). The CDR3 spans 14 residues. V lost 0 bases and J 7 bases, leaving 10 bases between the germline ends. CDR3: CASSESSGQNEQFF. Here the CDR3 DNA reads TGCGCCAGCAGTGAGTCCAGTGGTCAGAATGAGCAGTTCTTC.

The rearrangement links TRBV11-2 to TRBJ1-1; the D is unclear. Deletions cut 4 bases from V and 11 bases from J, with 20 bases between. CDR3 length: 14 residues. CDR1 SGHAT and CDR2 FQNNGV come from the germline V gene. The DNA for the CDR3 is TGTGCCAGCAGCTCGGTATGGCAGGCTCGTGGGGCTTTCTTT. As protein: CASSSVWQARGAFF.

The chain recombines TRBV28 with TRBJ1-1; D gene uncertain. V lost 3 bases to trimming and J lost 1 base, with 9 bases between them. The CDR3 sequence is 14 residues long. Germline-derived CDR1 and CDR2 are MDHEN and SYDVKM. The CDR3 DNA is TGTGCCAGCAGTTTCCCCCTAAAGAACACTGAAGCTTTCTTT. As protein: CASSFPLKNTEAFF.

CDR3 sequence: CASREIANYGYTF. CDR3 sequence (DNA): TGTGCCAGCAGAGAGATTGCTAACTATGGCTACACCTTC. This sequence joins TRBV5-4 and TRBJ1-2; D uncertain. Germline V CDR1 and CDR2: SGHNT, YYREEE (reference sequence). The CDR3 length is 13 residues. Trimming removed 5 bases from V and 0 bases from J, with 8 bases in between.

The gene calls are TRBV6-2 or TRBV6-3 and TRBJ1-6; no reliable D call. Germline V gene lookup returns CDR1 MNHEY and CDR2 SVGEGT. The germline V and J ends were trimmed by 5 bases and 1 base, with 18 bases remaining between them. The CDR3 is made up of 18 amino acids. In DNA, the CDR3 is TGTGCCAGCAGTCAAGACGTTCCAGAGAGGTCCTATAATTCACCCCTCCACTTT. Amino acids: CASSQDVPERSYNSPLHF.

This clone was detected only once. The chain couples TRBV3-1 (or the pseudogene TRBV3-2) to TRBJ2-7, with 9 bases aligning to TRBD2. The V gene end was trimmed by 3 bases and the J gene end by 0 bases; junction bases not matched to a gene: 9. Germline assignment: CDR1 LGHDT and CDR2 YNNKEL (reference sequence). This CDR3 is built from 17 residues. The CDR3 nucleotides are TGTGCCAGCAGCCAGAGGAGACTAGCGGAAAACTCCTACGAGCAGTACTTC. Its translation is CASSQRRLAENSYEQYF.

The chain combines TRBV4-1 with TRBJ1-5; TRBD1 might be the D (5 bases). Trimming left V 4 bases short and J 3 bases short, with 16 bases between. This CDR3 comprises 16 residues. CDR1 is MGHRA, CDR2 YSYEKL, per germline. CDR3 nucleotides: TGCGCCAGCAGCCGGGATCAGGGAAGGAACAATCAGCCCCAGCATTTT. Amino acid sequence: CASSRDQGRNNQPQHF.

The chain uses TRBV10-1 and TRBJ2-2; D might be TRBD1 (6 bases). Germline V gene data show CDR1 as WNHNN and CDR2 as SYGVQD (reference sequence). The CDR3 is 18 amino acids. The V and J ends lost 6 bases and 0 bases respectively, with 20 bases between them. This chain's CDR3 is CASSVSRTRDTNTGELFF. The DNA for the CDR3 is TGCGCCAGCAGCGTGTCCCGCACTCGGGACACGAACACCGGGGAGCTGTTTTTT.

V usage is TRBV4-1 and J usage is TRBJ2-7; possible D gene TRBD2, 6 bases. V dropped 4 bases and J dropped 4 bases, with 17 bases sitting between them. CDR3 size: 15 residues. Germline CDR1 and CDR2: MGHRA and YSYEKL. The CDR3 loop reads CASSPGTSGQYEQYF. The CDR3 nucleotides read TGCGCCAGCAGCCCCGGGACTTCGGGTCAATACGAGCAGTACTTC.

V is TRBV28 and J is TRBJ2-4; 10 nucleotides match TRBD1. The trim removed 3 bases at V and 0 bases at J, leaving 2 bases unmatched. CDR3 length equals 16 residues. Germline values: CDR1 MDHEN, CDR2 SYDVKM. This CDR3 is CASSLDRGIAKNIQYF. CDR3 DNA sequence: TGTGCCAGCAGTTTGGACAGGGGGATAGCCAAAAACATTCAGTACTTC.

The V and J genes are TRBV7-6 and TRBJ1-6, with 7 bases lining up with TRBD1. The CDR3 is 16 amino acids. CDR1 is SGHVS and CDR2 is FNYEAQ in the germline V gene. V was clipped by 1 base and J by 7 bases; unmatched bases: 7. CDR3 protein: CASSLERGPMNSPLHF. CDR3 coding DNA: TGTGCCAGCAGCTTAGAAAGGGGGCCCATGAATTCACCCCTCCACTTT. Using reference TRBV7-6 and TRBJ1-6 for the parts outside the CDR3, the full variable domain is GAGVSQSPRYKVTKRGQDVALRCDPISGHVSLYWYRQALGQGPEFLTYFNYEAQQDKSGLPNDRFSAERPEGSISTLTIQRTEQRDSAMYRCASSLERGPMNSPLHFGNGTRLTVT.

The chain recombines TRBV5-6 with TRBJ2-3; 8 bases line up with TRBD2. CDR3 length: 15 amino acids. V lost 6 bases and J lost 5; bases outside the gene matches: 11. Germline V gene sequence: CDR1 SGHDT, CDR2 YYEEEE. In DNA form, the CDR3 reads TGTGCCAGCACCTTAAGTCTAGCGGGTAGAGATACGCAGTATTTT. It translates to CASTLSLAGRDTQYF.

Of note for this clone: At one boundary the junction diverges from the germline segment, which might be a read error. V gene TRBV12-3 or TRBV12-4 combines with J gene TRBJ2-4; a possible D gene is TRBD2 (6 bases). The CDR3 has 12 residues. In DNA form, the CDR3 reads TGTGCCAGCAGTTTTGGAGGGGCAGGGCCACGCTTC. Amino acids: CASSFGGAGPRF.

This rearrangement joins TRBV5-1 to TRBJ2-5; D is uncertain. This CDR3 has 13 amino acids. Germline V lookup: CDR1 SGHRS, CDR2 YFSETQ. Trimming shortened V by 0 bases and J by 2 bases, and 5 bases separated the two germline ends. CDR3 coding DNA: TGCGCCAGCAGCTTGGAACAGCAAGAGACCCAGTACTTC. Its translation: CASSLEQQETQYF.

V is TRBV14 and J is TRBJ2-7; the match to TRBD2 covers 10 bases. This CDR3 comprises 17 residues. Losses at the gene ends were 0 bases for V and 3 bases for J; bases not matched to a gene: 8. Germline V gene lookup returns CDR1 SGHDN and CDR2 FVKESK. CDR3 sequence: CASSQEPPSGSRYEQYF. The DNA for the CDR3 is TGTGCCAGCAGCCAAGAACCGCCTAGCGGGAGTCGCTACGAGCAGTACTTC.

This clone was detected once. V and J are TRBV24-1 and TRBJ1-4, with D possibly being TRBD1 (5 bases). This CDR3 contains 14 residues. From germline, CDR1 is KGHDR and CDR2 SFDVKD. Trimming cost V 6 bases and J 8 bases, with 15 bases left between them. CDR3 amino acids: CATSRSRVGEKLFF. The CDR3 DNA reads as TGTGCCACCAGTCGCAGCAGGGTAGGAGAAAAACTGTTTTTT.

The CDR3 loop reads CASSEDRADGYTF. CDR3 in DNA: TGTGCCAGCAGTGAAGACAGGGCGGACGGCTACACCTTC. The chain has TRBV2 and TRBJ1-2, with D possibly matching TRBD1 (6 bases). Trimming took off 1 base at V and 8 bases at J, with 11 bases between the two ends. The CDR3 loop spans 13 amino acids. CDR1 is SNHLY and CDR2 is FYNNEI in the germline V gene. The full variable domain, with the rest looked up from reference TRBV2 and TRBJ1-2, is EPEVTQTPSHQVTQMGQEVILRCVPISNHLYFYWYRQILGQKVEFLVSFYNNEISEKSEIFDDQFSVERPDGSNFTLKIRSTKLEDSAMYFCASSEDRADGYTFGSGTRLTVV.

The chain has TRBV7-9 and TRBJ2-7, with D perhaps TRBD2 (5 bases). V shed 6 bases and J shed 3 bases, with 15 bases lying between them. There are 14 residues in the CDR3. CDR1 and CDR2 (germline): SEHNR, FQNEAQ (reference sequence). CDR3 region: CASRSGSKDYEQYF. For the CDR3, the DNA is TGTGCCAGCAGATCTGGGAGCAAAGACTACGAGCAGTACTTC.

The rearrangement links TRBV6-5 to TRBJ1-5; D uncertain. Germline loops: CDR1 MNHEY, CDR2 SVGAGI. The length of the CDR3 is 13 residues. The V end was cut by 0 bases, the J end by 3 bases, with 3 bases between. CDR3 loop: CASSYSINQPQHF. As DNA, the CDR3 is TGTGCCAGCAGTTACTCTATCAATCAGCCCCAGCATTTT.

CDR3 nucleotide sequence: TGTGCCAGCAGACCCGGACAGGGATACACTGAAGCTTTCTTT. Translation: CASRPGQGYTEAFF. The V and J genes are TRBV28 and TRBJ1-1; the match to TRBD1 covers 8 bases. CDR3 length: 14 residues. After removal of 6 bases from V and 3 bases from J, the junction contained 6 bases not matched to a gene. The germline V gene has CDR1 MDHEN and CDR2 SYDVKM.

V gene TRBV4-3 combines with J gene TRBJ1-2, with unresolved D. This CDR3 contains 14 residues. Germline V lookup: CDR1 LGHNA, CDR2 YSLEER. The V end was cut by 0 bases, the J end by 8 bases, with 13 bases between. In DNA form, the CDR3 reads TGCGCCAGCAGCCAAGACCGGGGTTCGGTCGGCTACACCTTC. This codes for CASSQDRGSVGYTF.

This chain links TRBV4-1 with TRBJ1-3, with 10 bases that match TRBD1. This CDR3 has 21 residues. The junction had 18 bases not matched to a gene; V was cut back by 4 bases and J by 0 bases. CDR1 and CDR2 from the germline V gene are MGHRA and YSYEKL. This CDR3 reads CASSPLRIGTGASSSGNTIYF. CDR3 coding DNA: TGCGCCAGCAGCCCTCTGAGAATTGGGACAGGGGCCTCTAGCTCTGGAAACACCATATATTTT.

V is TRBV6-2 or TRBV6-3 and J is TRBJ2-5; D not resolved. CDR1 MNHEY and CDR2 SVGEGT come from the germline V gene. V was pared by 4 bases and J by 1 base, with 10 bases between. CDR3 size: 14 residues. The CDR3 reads CASSFTSIQETQYF. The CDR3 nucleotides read TGTGCCAGCAGTTTTACATCCATCCAAGAGACCCAGTACTTC.

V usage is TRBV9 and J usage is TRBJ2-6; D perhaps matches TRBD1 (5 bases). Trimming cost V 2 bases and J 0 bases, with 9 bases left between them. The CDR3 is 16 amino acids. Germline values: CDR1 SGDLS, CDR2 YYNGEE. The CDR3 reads CASSVQGSSGANVLTF. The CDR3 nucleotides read TGTGCCAGCAGCGTGCAGGGAAGCTCTGGGGCCAACGTCCTGACTTTC.

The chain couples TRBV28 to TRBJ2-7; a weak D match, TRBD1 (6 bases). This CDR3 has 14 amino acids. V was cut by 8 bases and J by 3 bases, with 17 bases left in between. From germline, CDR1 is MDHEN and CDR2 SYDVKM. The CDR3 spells CASGLEGQIYEQYF. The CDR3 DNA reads TGTGCCAGCGGCTTAGAGGGACAAATCTACGAGCAGTACTTC. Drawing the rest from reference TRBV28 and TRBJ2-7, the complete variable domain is DVKVTQSSRYLVKRTGEKVFLECVQDMDHENMFWYRQDPGLGLRLIYFSYDVKMKEKGDIPEGYSVSREKKERFSLILESASTNQTSMYLCASGLEGQIYEQYFGPGTRLTVT.

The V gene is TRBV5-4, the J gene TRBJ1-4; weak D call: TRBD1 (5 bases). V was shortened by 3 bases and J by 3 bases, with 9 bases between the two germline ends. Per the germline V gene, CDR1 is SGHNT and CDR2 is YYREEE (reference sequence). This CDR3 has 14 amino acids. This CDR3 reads CASSSGTSNEKLFF. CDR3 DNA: TGTGCCAGCAGCTCCGGGACTTCTAATGAAAAACTGTTTTTT.

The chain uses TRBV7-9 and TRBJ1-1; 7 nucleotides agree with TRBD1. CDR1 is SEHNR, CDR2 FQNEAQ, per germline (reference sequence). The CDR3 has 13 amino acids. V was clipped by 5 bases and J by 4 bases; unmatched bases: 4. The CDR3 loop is CASSLGQATEAFF. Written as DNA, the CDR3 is TGTGCCAGCAGCCTAGGACAGGCCACTGAAGCTTTCTTT.